This T cell receptor (beta chain) derives from a study of T cell repertoires in cytomegalovirus infection (dated by TCRdb to the late 2010s). About the investigation overall: Because public TCR beta signatures pointed to carriage of CMV infection together with the matching HLA type, the HLA type of each donor mattered for the analysis. The investigation overall reported the following: The ex vivo response was dominated by HLA-C-restricted CMV-specific TCR beta clonotypes, and the single most frequent clonotype in two of eight donors was supplied by these HLA-C-restricted clonotypes. Cumulative frequency of public TCR beta family members discriminated carriers of CMV infection plus the relevant HLA type in this cohort and an independent approximately 400-donor cohort.

Sequencer: Illumina HiSeq 1500. In TCRdb, the public reads were trimmed at Q25 with fastp and aligned with MiXCR, with productive beta chains retained. Records with the same CDR3 protein are collapsed into one entry carrying the most frequent genes and DNA. Recorded for this sample are some 350,000 distinct CDR3 sequences; 15% to 20% of them occurred a single time. The biggest ten clones account for around 10% of the sample. Note on this clonotype: Its antigen is not yet known. A read error may explain this, as a much larger clone is one base away.

The germline V gene supplies CDR1 MDHEN and CDR2 SYDVKM. The CDR3 has 15 amino acids, counting the end cysteine and phenylalanine. Here the CDR3 DNA is all that survives: 45 bases in frame from base 1. Unmatched junction bases come to 7, with V trimmed by 4 bases and J by 7 bases. Sequencing was done on a sample of PBMCs. The chain employs TRBV28 and TRBJ1-4; 9 central nucleotides agree with TRBD1. This TCR was sampled from a human donor in good health (CMV status not recorded). Some clones in this sample may be carry-over from other donors' samples. The CDR3: CASSSTLGQGEKLFF. Here is the DNA: TGTGCCAGCAGTTCCACATTGGGACAGGGTGAAAAACTGTTTTTT.